These T cell receptor beta chains were read from a single sample in a study of blood T cells in healthy people across ages. TCRdb reprocessed the 5' RACE reads via MiXCR and lists one record per CDR3 protein. The sample lists around 900,000 distinct CDR3 sequences, under 30% occurring once. The sequencing sample was made of blood. These receptors all come from a woman of 80 years or more in good health. CDR3s include the opening cysteine and the closing phenylalanine or tryptophan. The D gene is left open where the match is weak. The listing skips clone size in some rows; elsewhere it reads once, few, many or a size class.

D	size	V	J	DNA	CDR3
-	few	TRBV7-9	TRBJ2-2	TGTGCCAGCAGCTTAGGAGGGTCGGGACCGCTGAACACCGGGGAGCTGTTTTTT	CASSLGGSGPLNTGELFF
-	few	TRBV7-8	TRBJ1-5	TGTGCCAGCAGCGCGCAGGTTAACCAGCCCCAGCATTTT	CASSAQVNQPQHF
-	-	TRBV6-2/TRBV6-3	TRBJ1-5	TGTGCCAGCAGTTTAGTGCTCCGAGGCCTAAGCAATCAGCCCCAGCATTTT	CASSLVLRGLSNQPQHF
TRBD1	-	TRBV6-2/TRBV6-3	TRBJ1-2	TGTGCCAGCCTTTCACGGGACAGCCGGGGCTACACCTTC	CASLSRDSRGYTF
-	many	TRBV7-2	TRBJ2-3	TGTGCCAGCAGCTTAGCGTACAGGGAAACAGATACGCAGTATTTT	CASSLAYRETDTQYF
-	many	TRBV7-6	TRBJ2-7	TGTGCCAGCAGCCCCCGGGCAGGGGGGGGAAGCGAGCAGTACTTC	CASSPRAGGGSEQYF
-	few	TRBV20-1	TRBJ1-5	TGCAGTGCTATCTCCTATAGCAATCAGCCCCAGCATTTT	CSAISYSNQPQHF
-	-	TRBV6-2/TRBV6-3	TRBJ2-3	TGTGCCAGCAGTTACCTCGGGGCCCGGGGAAATACGCAGTATTTT	CASSYLGARGNTQYF
-	-	TRBV27	TRBJ2-1	TGTGCCAGCAGTTTAATAATTAAAGGGGGGGCGGAAGAGCAGTTCTTC	CASSLIIKGGAEEQFF
-	-	TRBV12-3/TRBV12-4	TRBJ2-3	TGTGCCAGCAGTTTAGCGGGAGTGGTAGCAGATACGCAATATTTT	CASSLAGVVADTQYF
-	-	TRBV27	TRBJ1-4	TGTGCCAGCTCCCGGGCGGCTAATGAAAAACTGTTTTTT	CASSRAANEKLFF
TRBD2	-	TRBV12-3/TRBV12-4	TRBJ2-5	TGTGCCAGCAAAAGCGGGGATTCGGAGACCCAGTACTTC	CASKSGDSETQYF
TRBD1	many	TRBV11-2	TRBJ2-1	TGTGCCAGCAGCTTCCTTGGACAGGGCTACAATGAGCAGTTCTTC	CASSFLGQGYNEQFF
TRBD2	many	TRBV20-1	TRBJ2-1	TGCAGTGCTAGAGTTGCTAGCGGGGGGGTTGGTGAGCAGTTCTTC	CSARVASGGVGEQFF
-	-	TRBV12-3/TRBV12-4	TRBJ2-3	TGTGCCAGCACCCTGGAGAGGGCAGATGCGCAGTATTTT	CASTLERADAQYF
TRBD1	many	TRBV18	TRBJ2-5	TGTGCCAGCTCACCACCCCAGGACAGGGGAGAGACCCAGTACTTC	CASSPPQDRGETQYF
TRBD1	many	TRBV15	TRBJ2-5	TGTGCCACCAGCAAAGACTTAGGGACAGGGGAAGAGGAGCAGTACTTC	CATSKDLGTGEEEQYF
-	few	TRBV6-2/TRBV6-3	TRBJ2-2	TGTGCCAGCAACGGGTTCACCACCGGGGAGCTGTTTTTT	CASNGFTTGELFF
-	-	TRBV19	TRBJ2-5	TGTGCCAGTGGCCAACCGAGGGGGTGGGACCAAGAGACCCAGTACTTC	CASGQPRGWDQETQYF
TRBD2	-	TRBV24-1	TRBJ2-5	TGTGCCACCAGTGACCCGTCGGGGAGCGGGAGGGGCCAAGAGACCCAGTACTTC	CATSDPSGSGRGQETQYF
TRBD1	many	TRBV10-3	TRBJ2-7	TGTGCCATCGGTAACAGGGGACGAGAGCAGTACTTC	CAIGNRGREQYF
-	few	TRBV20-1	TRBJ2-7	TGCAGTGCTGAGAGCGCCTACGAGCAGTACTTC	CSAESAYEQYF
-	once	TRBV12-3/TRBV12-4	TRBJ1-4	TGTGCCAGCGTTGGGGGGGAAAAACTGTTTTTT	CASVGGEKLFF
-	once	TRBV27	TRBJ2-7	TGTGCCAGCGCCGAGGGCCCGAGTGGGTACGAGCAGTACTTC	CASAEGPSGYEQYF
TRBD1	many	TRBV6-6	TRBJ1-2	TGTGCCAGCAGTTACTCTAGGACAGGGTCCTATGGCTACACCTTC	CASSYSRTGSYGYTF
-	many	TRBV20-1	TRBJ2-7	TGCAGTGCGGAGGGGCCCACATACGAGCAGTACTTC	CSAEGPTYEQYF
TRBD1	many	TRBV7-9	TRBJ2-1	TGTGCCAGCAGCTCCTCAGTGGGGACAGTCCCCTACAATGAGCAGTTCTTC	CASSSSVGTVPYNEQFF
-	few	TRBV28	TRBJ2-3	TGTGCCAGCAGTTTATTCGGGGCGGGAAGGAGAAGCACAGATACGCAGTATTTT	CASSLFGAGRRSTDTQYF
-	-	TRBV5-5	TRBJ2-2	TGTGCCAGCAGCACCAGGGGTTCGGACACCGGGGAGCTGTTTTTT	CASSTRGSDTGELFF
-	-	TRBV18	TRBJ2-3	TGTGCCAGCTCATACCTAGTATACACAGATACGCAGTATTTT	CASSYLVYTDTQYF
-	many	TRBV7-2	TRBJ2-3	TGTGCCAGCAGCTTAATAGGGGGGGCAGATACGCAGTATTTT	CASSLIGGADTQYF
-	-	TRBV24-1	TRBJ2-2	TGTGCCACCAGGCCATCGGGGACCGGGGAGCTGTTTTTT	CATRPSGTGELFF
TRBD1	many	TRBV6-1	TRBJ1-6	TGTGCCAGCATCTGGACAGGGGATAATTCACCCCTCCACTTT	CASIWTGDNSPLHF
-	-	TRBV7-9	TRBJ2-7	TGTGCCAGCAGCTCCCACAGGGACGAGCAGTACTTC	CASSSHRDEQYF
-	many	TRBV7-9	TRBJ2-5	TGTGCCAGCGTAAAAGAGACCCAGTACTTC	CASVKETQYF
TRBD1	-	TRBV4-2	TRBJ2-5	TGTGCCAGCAGCCAAGGTGGGGGACAGGGGGAAGAGCAGTACTTC	CASSQGGGQGEEQYF
-	many	TRBV15	TRBJ2-1	TGTGCCACCAGCAGAAGATACAATGAGCAGTTCTTC	CATSRRYNEQFF
-	-	TRBV4-1	TRBJ2-6	TGCGCCAGCAGCCAAGTCCCTACCTCTGGGGCCAACGTCCTGACTTTC	CASSQVPTSGANVLTF
-	few	TRBV25-1	TRBJ1-4	TGTGCCAGCAGTGACCAACCGGTGACCTTTAGCGGGGAAAAACTGTTTTTT	CASSDQPVTFSGEKLFF
-	many	TRBV20-1	TRBJ1-2	TGCAGTGCTAGTTCCGGGGACTATGGCTACACCTTC	CSASSGDYGYTF
TRBD1	few	TRBV30	TRBJ2-7	TGTGCCTGGAGTAAAGACAGGGGTCCCCTCATGGAGCAGTACTTC	CAWSKDRGPLMEQYF
-	many	TRBV5-1	TRBJ2-1	TGCGCCAGCAGCTTGGATGGGACATCCTACAATGAGCAGTTCTTC	CASSLDGTSYNEQFF
-	many	TRBV7-2	TRBJ2-7	TGTGCCAGCAGCCTCCAAGGTCCTCGTGTCCAGGGGGAGCAGTACTTC	CASSLQGPRVQGEQYF
-	many	TRBV25-1	TRBJ1-2	TGTGCCAGTCACGGTCTGGGGGGGCCGGGCTATGGCTACACCTTC	CASHGLGGPGYGYTF
TRBD1	many	TRBV20-1	TRBJ2-7	TGCAGTGCTAGAGCGGACAGGCCCGCCTACGAGCAGTACTTC	CSARADRPAYEQYF
-	-	TRBV14	TRBJ2-3	TGTGCCAGCAGCCACCTTGCCAGCACAGATACGCAGTATTTT	CASSHLASTDTQYF
-	once	TRBV3-1	TRBJ1-1	TGTACCAGCAGCCAAGATCAGGGGCCCGGGACTTTCTTT	CTSSQDQGPGTFF
-	many	TRBV4-3	TRBJ1-2	TGCGCCAGCAGCCAACCCGGACAGCCTTATGGTGGCTACACCTTC	CASSQPGQPYGGYTF
-	many	TRBV7-2	TRBJ2-5	TGTGCCAGCAGCCGACAGCGGGAGACCCAGTACTTC	CASSRQRETQYF
TRBD1	many	TRBV6-5	TRBJ1-2	TGTGCCAGCAGTCGGACAGGCCCGTACTATGGCTACACCTTC	CASSRTGPYYGYTF
TRBD1	few	TRBV20-1	TRBJ1-1	TGCAGTGCTAGACCGACAGGGACCGGGTCAGCTTTCTTT	CSARPTGTGSAFF
-	many	TRBV7-2	TRBJ2-1	TGTGCCAGCACCCCATCGAGCTCCTACAATGAGCAGTTCTTC	CASTPSSSYNEQFF
-	many	TRBV5-1	TRBJ2-5	TGCGCCAGCTACCGGGGAATCGGGGAGGAAGAGACCCAGTACTTC	CASYRGIGEEETQYF
-	many	TRBV3-1	TRBJ2-5	TGTGCCAGCAGCCAAGATAGGTTTGGGGTCGGAGAGACCCAGTACTTC	CASSQDRFGVGETQYF